The sequence of this TCR beta chain was determined in a study of spatial heterogeneity in lung cancer. Findings and caveats of the study: Higher tumor mutation counts went along with higher counts of expanded intratumoral alpha and beta TCRs. Counts of ubiquitous and regional expanded TCRs tracked ubiquitous and regional nonsynonymous mutations, respectively.

Described time point: sample taken at primary tumor resection. Trimming stripped 4 bases from V and 6 bases from J, with 7 bases between. The CDR3 is 13 residues long. Germline assignment: CDR1 SNHLY and CDR2 FYNNEI. Regarding this clonotype: Its antigen is still unknown. This beta chain is off target for a library built for alpha chains, so its abundance means little.

TCRdb used MiXCR to reprocess the 5' RACE reads, holding one entry per CDR3 protein. This sample carries more than 1,000 distinct CDR3 sequences, approximately 14% of them seen once, and the ten largest clones take less than 40%. Here the sequenced sample was lung tumor tissue, taken at surgery. The rearrangement uses TRBV2 and TRBJ1-6; no clear D. The sequence was collected from a male donor with early-stage non-small cell lung cancer. CDR3 protein: CASSAEFNSPLHF. The CDR3 region has the DNA TGTGCCAGCAGTGCGGAATTTAATTCACCCCTCCACTTT.